The source of this T cell receptor (beta chain) is a study of T cells after posttransplantation cyclophosphamide. Study-level findings and limits: TRB overlap between skin or GI tissue T cells and blood was limited. After PTCy, TRB diversity resembled that of CNI/methotrexate controls.

This related bone marrow graft donor gave peripheral blood on the day of marrow donation. TCRdb keeps only in-frame clones here, not all; method: immunoSEQ multiplex PCR. The table records just over 65,000 clones, about 93% of them present only once. To note about this clone: Its specificity is unknown.

The V and J ends lost 4 bases and 7 bases, in that order; junction bases with no gene match: 5. Germline CDR1 is SGDLS and CDR2 is YYNGEE. The CDR3 length is 14 residues. The gene calls are TRBV9 and TRBJ1-6; 7 bases fit TRBD1. The source of this sequence is a woman between 25 and 40 years old in good health and a related stem cell transplant donor. Material: PBMCs. CDR3 amino acids: CASSLLTGNSPLHF. The CDR3 DNA is TGTGCCAGCAGCCTACTGACAGGGAATTCACCCCTCCACTTT. The variable domain in full, completed from reference TRBV9 and TRBJ1-6, reads DSGVTQTPKHLITATGQRVTLRCSPRSGDLSVYWYQQSLDQGLQFLIQYYNGEERAKGNILERFSAQQFPDLHSELNLSSLELGDSALYFCASSLLTGNSPLHFGNGTRLTVT.